These 30 T cell receptor beta chains were sequenced from one sample in a study of blood T cell repertoires in COVID-19. Some clones are missing from TCRdb's copy, which holds only in-frame ones; the method was immunoSEQ multiplex PCR. The top ten clones hold more than 0.95% of a sample with approximately 65,000 clones, around 85% of them seen once. What was sequenced was peripheral blood. These receptors were collected from a man aged 35 to 55 with acute or convalescent COVID-19.

The rearrangement joins TRBV4-1 to TRBJ2-5, with a tentative D call TRBD2 (7 bases). Germline V gives CDR1 MGHRA, CDR2 YSYEKL. This CDR3 region has 16 residues. With 1 base removed from V and 5 bases from J, the gap between germline ends came to 17 bases. This CDR3 reads CASSQAGEGRWETQYF. The CDR3, as DNA: TGCGCCAGCAGCCAAGCAGGGGAGGGCAGGTGGGAGACCCAGTACTTC.

The chain uses TRBV4-1 and TRBJ1-1, with 11 bases that match TRBD1. After removal of 1 base from V and 6 bases from J, the junction contained 10 bases not matched to a gene. The CDR3 is 17 amino acids. Germline lookup yields CDR1 MGHRA and CDR2 YSYEKL. The DNA for the CDR3 is TGCGCCAGCAGCCAAGCTCAGACCGGGACAGGGGGGTCTGAAGCTTTCTTT. Translated: CASSQAQTGTGGSEAFF.

The chain carries TRBV10-3 and TRBJ1-1; no clear D gene. Between the trimmed V and J ends, which lost 5 bases and 11 bases, there was a span of 12 bases. The CDR3 contains 11 residues. CDR1 and CDR2 (germline): ENHRY, SYGVKD. The DNA for the CDR3 is TGTGCCATCAGTTCTTCAGGTAGGGCTTTCTTT. Amino acids: CAISSSGRAFF.

This clone was seen a single time. The chain uses TRBV7-8 and TRBJ1-4, with 8 bases aligning to TRBD1. J was trimmed by 3 bases and V by 1 base; bases with no gene match: 7. The CDR3 extends over 17 amino acids. Germline V gives CDR1 SGHVS, CDR2 FQNEAQ. The CDR3 DNA reads as TGTGCCAGCAGCTTAGTAGTCTCGGGACAGGCTAATGAAAAACTGTTTTTT. Its protein is CASSLVVSGQANEKLFF.

The J gene is TRBJ2-1, the V gene TRBV19, with a tentative D call TRBD1 (6 bases). The length of the CDR3 is 15 residues. Trimming stripped 1 base from V and 6 bases from J, with 13 bases between. The germline CDR1 and CDR2 sequences are LNHDA and SQIVND (reference sequence). The CDR3 sequence: CASSIGTGLGNEQFF. The CDR3, as DNA: TGTGCCAGTAGTATAGGAACAGGGTTGGGCAATGAGCAGTTCTTC.

The CDR3 coding sequence is TGTGCCAGCTCACCTGCGCAGCAGGGGGGAGACACTGAAGCTTTCTTT. Amino acid sequence: CASSPAQQGGDTEAFF. V is TRBV18 and J is TRBJ1-1, with TRBD1 matching over 7 bases. V lost 3 bases, J lost 3 bases, and 10 bases stayed unmatched. The germline V gene has CDR1 KGHSH and CDR2 LQKENI. There are 16 residues in the CDR3.

The chain employs TRBV20-1 and TRBJ2-7; D uncertain. Trimming stripped 8 bases from V and 3 bases from J, with 11 bases between. The length of the CDR3 is 11 residues. Per germline, CDR1 DFQATT and CDR2 SNEGSKA (reference sequence). CDR3 amino acids: CSWARGYEQYF. CDR3 bases: TGCAGTTGGGCCCGTGGCTACGAGCAGTACTTC.

This chain joins TRBV5-4 and TRBJ2-7; tentative D call: TRBD1 (5 bases). This CDR3 has 15 amino acids. Trimming stripped 4 bases from V and 4 bases from J, with 18 bases between. Germline V CDR1 and CDR2: SGHNT, YYREEE (reference sequence). CDR3 DNA: TGTGCCAGCAGCATATCAACGACAGCTCCTTACGAGCAGTACTTC. It translates to CASSISTTAPYEQYF.

V and J are TRBV7-2 and TRBJ2-2, with TRBD1 matching 9 bases. The CDR3 spans 15 residues. V was pared by 6 bases and J by 5 bases, with 7 bases of the junction left unmatched. Germline CDR1 reads SGHTA; CDR2 reads FQGNSA. CDR3 region: CASSPGTGRTGELFF. The DNA of the CDR3 is TGTGCCAGCAGTCCTGGGACAGGGCGGACCGGGGAGCTGTTTTTT.

The chain is built from TRBV2 and TRBJ2-7, with D uncertain. Germline V gene lookup returns CDR1 SNHLY and CDR2 FYNNEI. The CDR3 runs 12 residues. Trimming shortened V by 6 bases and J by 4 bases, and 10 bases separated the two germline ends. This CDR3 is CASRDFMYEQYF. The CDR3 region has the DNA TGTGCCAGCAGAGACTTTATGTACGAGCAGTACTTC.

This sequence joins TRBV29-1 and TRBJ2-6; possibly TRBD1 for D (5 bases). The CDR3 sequence is 17 residues long. The V and J ends lost 1 base and 2 bases respectively, with 15 bases between them. Germline CDR1 reads SQVTM; CDR2 reads ANQGSEA. CDR3 protein: CSVEAQGGVAGANVLTF. In DNA form, the CDR3 reads TGCAGCGTTGAAGCCCAGGGTGGAGTGGCTGGGGCCAACGTCCTGACTTTC.

This chain connects TRBV30 to TRBJ2-5; no reliable D call. Germline values: CDR1 GTSNPN, CDR2 SVGIG (reference sequence). The CDR3 is 13 amino acids. V was clipped by 1 base and J by 4 bases, with 10 bases between them. CDR3 loop: CAWSGGGGETQYF. In DNA, the CDR3 is TGTGCCTGGAGTGGAGGCGGCGGAGAGACCCAGTACTTC.

Only a few counts were recorded for this clone. The chain uses TRBV29-1 and TRBJ2-1; 16 bases fit TRBD2. Trimming took 5 bases from V and 8 from J; bases not matched to a gene: 6. There are 15 residues in the CDR3. Germline V gene data show CDR1 as SQVTM and CDR2 as ANQGSEA. CDR3 bases: TGCAGCGTTAGAGGGACTAGCGGGGGGGCACATGAGCAGTTCTTC. It encodes CSVRGTSGGAHEQFF.

The V and J genes are TRBV18 and TRBJ1-4; TRBD1 is a possible D gene (5 bases). Looked up from germline, CDR1 is KGHSH and CDR2 is LQKENI. V lost 2 bases, J lost 6 bases, and 13 bases lay in between. The CDR3 loop spans 15 amino acids. The CDR3 DNA is TGTGCCAGCTCACCAGGTCAGGGTACGGATGAAAAACTGTTTTTT. It translates to CASSPGQGTDEKLFF. The entire variable domain, with the rest obtained from reference TRBV18 and TRBJ1-4, is as follows: NAGVMQNPRHLVRRRGQEARLRCSPMKGHSHVYWYRQLPEEGLKFMVYLQKENIIDESGMPKERFSAEFPKEGPSILRIQQVVRGDSAAYFCASSPGQGTDEKLFFGSGTQLSVL.

In its sample, this clone was seen a few times. The chain combines TRBV7-6 with TRBJ2-1, with TRBD1 identical over 10 bases. The CDR3 sequence is 16 residues long. Germline V gene data show CDR1 as SGHVS and CDR2 as FNYEAQ. The ends lost 5 bases at V and 7 bases at J; junction bases unmatched: 11. Here the CDR3 reads CASSLQGQGLSNEQFF. The CDR3, as DNA: TGTGCCAGCAGCCTGCAGGGACAGGGGCTAAGTAATGAGCAGTTCTTC.

The J gene is TRBJ2-3, the V gene TRBV5-6; 12 nucleotides agree with TRBD1. V shed 0 bases and J 6 bases; nucleotides not matched to a gene: 5. CDR1 is SGHDT, CDR2 YYEEEE, per germline. The CDR3 length is 16 residues. CDR3 residues: CASSLGGTGGSDTQYF. The CDR3 coding sequence is TGTGCCAGCAGCTTGGGCGGGACAGGGGGCTCGGATACGCAGTATTTT. The full variable domain, with the rest looked up from reference TRBV5-6 and TRBJ2-3, is DAGVTQSPTHLIKTRGQQVTLRCSPKSGHDTVSWYQQALGQGPQFIFQYYEEEERQRGNFPDRFSGHQFPNYSSELNVNALLLGDSALYLCASSLGGTGGSDTQYFGPGTRLTVL.

This clone was counted a few times. The chain carries TRBV25-1 and TRBJ2-7; 7 bases agree with TRBD1. Germline trimming cut 8 bases from V and 3 bases from J; bases unmatched to any gene: 13. The CDR3 sequence is 15 residues long. Germline CDR1 reads MGHDK; CDR2 reads SYGVNS. This CDR3 reads CASSPQGDTYYEQYF. DNA of the CDR3: TGTGCCAGCTCCCCGCAGGGGGACACCTACTACGAGCAGTACTTC.

The rearrangement uses TRBV21-1 and TRBJ1-1; the table's D call, TRBD1, was not checked against the DNA. TRBV21-1 is an annotated pseudogene. This CDR3 region has 12 residues. For the CDR3, the DNA is TGTGCCAGCAGCACCCCAGGGGCTGAAGCTTTCTTT. This encodes CASSTPGAEAFF.

The rearrangement uses TRBV7-9 and TRBJ1-1; D not certain. V was cut by 8 bases and J by 0 bases, with 16 bases left in between. Germline CDR1 reads SEHNR; CDR2 reads FQNEAQ (reference sequence). CDR3 length: 15 residues. Here the CDR3 DNA reads TGTGCCAGCCCTTTAGCCTGGGTAATGAACACTGAAGCTTTCTTT. Its protein product is CASPLAWVMNTEAFF.

V and J are TRBV9 and TRBJ2-7; the D gene is possibly TRBD2 (6 bases). Trimming took 4 bases from V and 2 from J, leaving 13 bases between them. CDR1 and CDR2 (germline): SGDLS, YYNGEE. The CDR3 extends over 14 amino acids. As DNA, the CDR3 is TGTGCCAGCAGCTCCCACGGGGGTGCCTACGAGCAGTACTTC. Translation gives CASSSHGGAYEQYF.

The chain links TRBV5-4 to TRBJ2-3; 10 nucleotides line up with TRBD2. The CDR3 is 19 residues long. Losses at the gene ends were 0 bases for V and 1 base for J; bases not matched to a gene: 11. The V gene's germline CDR1 is SGHNT and CDR2 YYREEE (reference sequence). The CDR3 DNA is TGTGCCAGCAGCTTGGATCCTAGCGGGGGAGCAGGGGGCACAGATACGCAGTATTTT. It codes for CASSLDPSGGAGGTDTQYF.

This clone was seen just once. The V gene is TRBV10-3, the J gene TRBJ2-7, with D perhaps matching TRBD1 (5 bases). Trimming stripped 5 bases from V and 5 bases from J, with 7 bases between. Germline V lookup: CDR1 ENHRY, CDR2 SYGVKD. The CDR3 has 11 residues. The CDR3 reads CAISKGDEQYF. The CDR3 DNA reads as TGTGCCATCAGTAAAGGGGACGAGCAGTACTTC.

The chain has TRBV4-1 and TRBJ1-5, with D maybe TRBD1 (5 bases). The V and J ends lost 1 base and 5 bases respectively, with 18 bases between them. Germline V CDR1 and CDR2: MGHRA, YSYEKL. The CDR3 length is 17 residues. CDR3: CASSQGGDGWGDQPQHF. The CDR3 DNA reads TGCGCCAGCAGCCAAGGAGGAGATGGGTGGGGGGATCAGCCCCAGCATTTT.

This chain links TRBV7-2 with TRBJ2-2; possible D gene TRBD2, 5 bases. CDR1 and CDR2 (germline): SGHTA, FQGNSA. This CDR3 is 15 amino acids long. V shed 3 bases and J shed 1 base, with 9 bases lying between them. The CDR3 DNA reads TGTGCCAGCAGCTTGGGTGAGGGGAACACCGGGGAGCTGTTTTTT. It translates to CASSLGEGNTGELFF.

V and J are TRBV4-2 and TRBJ1-2; the D gene is possibly TRBD1 (5 bases). CDR1 and CDR2 (germline): LGHNA, YNFKEQ. The V gene lost 1 base and the J gene lost 8 bases, with 11 bases spanning the gap. The length of the CDR3 is 13 residues. DNA for the CDR3: TGTGCCAGCAGCCAAGTCGGGGGTAGGGGCTACACCTTC. Protein: CASSQVGGRGYTF.

This chain joins TRBV29-1 and TRBJ1-2, with a tentative D call TRBD1 (5 bases). V lost 7 bases to trimming and J lost 5 bases, with 17 bases between them. In germline, CDR1 is SQVTM, CDR2 ANQGSEA. The CDR3 is made up of 13 amino acids. The CDR3: CSALSGPRYGYTF. CDR3 DNA: TGCAGCGCGCTATCAGGGCCCAGGTATGGCTACACCTTC.

The chain links TRBV7-9 to TRBJ2-3; 8 bases agree with TRBD1. Germline lookup yields CDR1 SEHNR and CDR2 FQNEAQ (reference sequence). CDR3 size: 13 residues. V shed 5 bases and J 4 bases; nucleotides not matched to a gene: 2. CDR3 DNA sequence: TGTGCCAGCAGCGACAGGGGCCCAGATACGCAGTATTTT. As protein: CASSDRGPDTQYF.

This rearrangement joins TRBV5-1 to TRBJ2-5; unclear D gene. The CDR3 spans 14 residues. Germline V gene data show CDR1 as SGHRS and CDR2 as YFSETQ. Trimming shortened V by 0 bases and J by 2 bases, and 8 bases separated the two germline ends. The chain's CDR3 is CASSLGLEQETQYF. The CDR3 nucleotides are TGCGCCAGCAGCTTGGGACTCGAACAAGAGACCCAGTACTTC.

The V call is TRBV15, the J call TRBJ2-3, with 12 bases lining up with TRBD2. Germline V gene sequence: CDR1 LNHNV, CDR2 YYDKDF (reference sequence). The trim removed 3 bases at V and 2 bases at J, leaving 9 bases unmatched. The CDR3 covers 18 residues. The CDR3 coding sequence is TGTGCCACCAGCAGCGCATCCACTAGCGGGGGGTTCACAGATACGCAGTATTTT. Translation: CATSSASTSGGFTDTQYF.

The CDR3: CASSLRTSGALNTGELFF. CDR3 bases: TGTGCCAGCAGCCTAAGGACTAGCGGGGCCCTGAACACCGGGGAGCTGTTTTTT. The chain uses TRBV4-2 and TRBJ2-2; 12 bases align to TRBD2. The CDR3 runs to 18 residues. Per the germline V gene, CDR1 is LGHNA and CDR2 is YNFKEQ. V lost 4 bases and J lost 1; bases outside the gene matches: 7.